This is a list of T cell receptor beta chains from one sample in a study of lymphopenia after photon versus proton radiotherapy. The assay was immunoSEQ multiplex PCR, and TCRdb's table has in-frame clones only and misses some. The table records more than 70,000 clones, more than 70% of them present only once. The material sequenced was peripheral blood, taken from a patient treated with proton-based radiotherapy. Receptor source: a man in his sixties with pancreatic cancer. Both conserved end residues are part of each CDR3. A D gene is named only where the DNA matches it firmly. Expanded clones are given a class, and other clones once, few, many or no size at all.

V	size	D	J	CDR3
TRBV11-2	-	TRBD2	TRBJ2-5	CASSLDMGTSDPRRETQYF
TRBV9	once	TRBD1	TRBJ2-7	CASSVATGTGGEEQYF
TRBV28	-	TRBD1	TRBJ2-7	CASSGRDRVTYEQYF
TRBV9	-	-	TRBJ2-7	CASSVDGSYEQYF
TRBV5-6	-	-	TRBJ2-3	CASGSTDTQYF
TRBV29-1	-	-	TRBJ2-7	CSVAQTGTTGEQYF
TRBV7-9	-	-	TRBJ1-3	CASSLNGGLAGGNTIYF
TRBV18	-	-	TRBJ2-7	CASSPMTHEQYF
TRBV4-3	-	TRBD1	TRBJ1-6	CASSQEGTAESPLHF
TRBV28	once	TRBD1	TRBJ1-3	CASRQEGTGGNTIYF
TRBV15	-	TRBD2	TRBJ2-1	CATSRSSTSGTYFSSYNEQFF
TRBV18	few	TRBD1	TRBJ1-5	CASSREGQGYQPQHF
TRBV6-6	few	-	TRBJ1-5	CASSGWGNQPQHF
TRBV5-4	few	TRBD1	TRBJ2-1	CASSLGQGGFNEQFF
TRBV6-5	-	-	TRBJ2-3	CASSLRTPTDTQYF
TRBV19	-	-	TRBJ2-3	CATAGPSTDTQYF
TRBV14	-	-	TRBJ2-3	CASSHPGGTADTQYF
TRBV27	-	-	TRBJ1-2	CASSSTGYGYTF
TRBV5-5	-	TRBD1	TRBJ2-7	CASSQTGAHEQYF
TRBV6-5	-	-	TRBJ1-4	CASSYGGPGEKLFF
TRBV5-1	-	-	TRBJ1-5	CASSLDGNSNQPQHF
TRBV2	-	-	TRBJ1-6	CASSERSPPLHF
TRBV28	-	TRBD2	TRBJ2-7	CASSPSVAGIYEQYF
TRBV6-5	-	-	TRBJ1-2	CASSYEGGRRYGYTF
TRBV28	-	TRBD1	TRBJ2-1	CASTTGTGPNEQFF
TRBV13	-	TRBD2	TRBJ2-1	CASSLANLAGGPGEQFF
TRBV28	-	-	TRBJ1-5	CASSLGQDHQPQHF
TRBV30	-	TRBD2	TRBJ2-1	CAWSVPGLAGVPGEQFF
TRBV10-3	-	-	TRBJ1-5	CATNEEEGNQPQHF
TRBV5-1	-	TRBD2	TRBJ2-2	CASSSGLAGKLNTGELFF
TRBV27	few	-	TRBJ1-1	CASSLGPLNTEAFF
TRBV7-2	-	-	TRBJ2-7	CASSSTGTGPFDEQYF
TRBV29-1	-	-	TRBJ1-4	CSVEGAGVDEKLFF
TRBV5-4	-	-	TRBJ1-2	CASSSGGGRAGGYTF
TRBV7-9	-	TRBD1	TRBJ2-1	CASSISGTAYNEQFF
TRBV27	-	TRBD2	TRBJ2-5	CASSRSIAGVGETQYF
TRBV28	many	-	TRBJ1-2	CASSFGQNYGYTF
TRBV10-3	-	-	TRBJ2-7	CAISESDSPTAHEQYF
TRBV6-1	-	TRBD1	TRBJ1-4	CASSGPEDREPLGEKLFF
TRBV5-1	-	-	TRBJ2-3	CASSLAGVGTDTQYF
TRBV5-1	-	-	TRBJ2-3	CASSLGGLLSRTDTQYF
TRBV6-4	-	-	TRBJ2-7	CASSPLDGGEQYF